These 10 T cell receptor beta chains were all obtained from the same sample, sequenced in a study of identical twins (dated by TCRdb to 2015 to 2016). The library relied on 5' RACE. Sequencing was performed on an Illumina HiSeq 2000. TCRdb trimmed the raw reads at Q25, called clones with MiXCR and kept productive beta chains. Rows merge per CDR3 protein into single entries with the most common DNA and genes. In all, the sample holds around 230,000 distinct CDR3 sequences, and under 8.5% of those were seen once. The biggest ten clones account for 14% to 15% of the sample. The same specimen was also included in a second study, on T cells expressing NK-cell markers.

The material sequenced was CD8+ T cells sorted from blood. These receptors all stem from a woman aged 18-29 years in good health.

This clonotype was detected only a few times. The chain combines TRBV6-2 or TRBV6-3 with TRBJ1-2; D ambiguous. Trimming removed 7 bases at V and 3 bases at J, with 9 bases between. From germline, CDR1 is MNHEY and CDR2 SVGEGT. CDR3 length: 12 amino acids. CDR3 sequence: CASTNPDYGYTF. CDR3 nucleotide sequence: TGTGCCAGCACCAACCCTGACTATGGCTACACCTTC.

This clonotype was recorded a few times. V and J are TRBV6-2 or TRBV6-3 and TRBJ2-3; 8 bases line up with TRBD1. This CDR3 is built from 15 residues. After removal of 3 bases from V and 4 bases from J, the junction contained 6 bases not matched to a gene. Germline CDR1 is MNHEY and CDR2 is SVGEGT. The CDR3: CASSYQTGDADTQYF. CDR3 nucleotide sequence: TGTGCCAGCAGTTATCAGACAGGGGACGCAGATACGCAGTATTTT.

This clonotype was observed a few times. The chain couples TRBV7-9 to TRBJ1-1, with no clear D. In germline, CDR1 is SEHNR, CDR2 FQNEAQ (reference sequence). The CDR3 loop spans 11 amino acids. V shed 5 bases and J shed 6 bases, with 7 bases lying between them. Here the CDR3 reads CASSLSPEAFF. In DNA, the CDR3 is TGTGCCAGCAGCCTCTCACCTGAAGCTTTCTTT.

This clonotype was detected only a few times. The chain recombines TRBV7-9 with TRBJ1-5, with 11 bases lining up with TRBD1. The germline V gene encodes CDR1 SEHNR and CDR2 FQNEAQ (reference sequence). V was clipped by 5 bases and J by 8 bases; unmatched bases: 5. CDR3 length: 14 amino acids. This chain's CDR3 is CASSQGDRGEPQHF. As DNA, the CDR3 is TGTGCCAGCAGCCAAGGGGACAGGGGGGAGCCCCAGCATTTT.

This clonotype was observed many times. The chain is built from TRBV12-3 or TRBV12-4 and TRBJ2-1; 10 bases map to TRBD2. There are 12 residues in the CDR3. The J segment lost 15 bases and the V segment lost 5 bases, leaving 7 bases of the junction unmatched. For the CDR3, the DNA is TGTGCCAGCAGTCTACGACTAGCGGGCGTGTTCTTC. Protein sequence: CASSLRLAGVFF.

This clonotype was seen many times. The CDR3 is CASSLDSSRGAFF. In DNA, the CDR3 is TGTGCCAGCAGTTTGGACAGCTCTCGTGGAGCTTTCTTT. The genes are TRBV12-3 or TRBV12-4 and TRBJ1-1; a possible D gene is TRBD1 (6 bases). This CDR3 region has 13 residues. Trimming took off 3 bases at V and 10 bases at J, with 15 bases between the two ends.

The V and J genes are TRBV6-2 or TRBV6-3 and TRBJ2-1, with 16 bases matching TRBD2. Per the germline V gene, CDR1 is MNHEY and CDR2 is SVGEGT. V shed 1 base, J shed 3 bases, and the junction held 15 bases outside the gene matches. The CDR3 contains 22 residues. For the CDR3, the DNA is TGTGCCAGCAGTTACTATCTGCCCGCGGGACTAGCGGGAGGGTCTCTCTACAATGAGCAGTTCTTC. Translating it yields CASSYYLPAGLAGGSLYNEQFF.

This clonotype has at least ten counts. This rearrangement joins TRBV7-9 to TRBJ1-2, with no clear D. V gave up 5 bases and J gave up 0 bases, with 13 bases separating them. The CDR3 runs to 15 residues. Germline V gives CDR1 SEHNR, CDR2 FQNEAQ (reference sequence). DNA for the CDR3: TGTGCCAGCAGCGGCGGACGGTTAGCTAACTATGGCTACACCTTC. This gives the protein CASSGGRLANYGYTF.

There are a few counts of this clonotype. This sequence joins TRBV4-2 and TRBJ2-3; 11 bases are shared with TRBD2. CDR1 is LGHNA and CDR2 is YNFKEQ in the germline V gene. CDR3 length equals 22 residues. The trim removed 4 bases at V and 5 bases at J, leaving 26 bases unmatched. The DNA for the CDR3 is TGTGCCAGCAGCCCTGTCAAGGGTGAATGGGCTAGCGGGGGGAAGGATGGAGATACGCAGTATTTT. Amino acid sequence: CASSPVKGEWASGGKDGDTQYF.

This clonotype has a handful of counts. The chain is built from TRBV5-6 and TRBJ1-5; D is ambiguous. Deletions cut 0 bases from V and 7 bases from J, with 11 bases between. Per germline, CDR1 SGHDT and CDR2 YYEEEE. The CDR3 is 14 amino acids. DNA of the CDR3: TGTGCCAGCAGCTTGGGACGGACCCGCCAGCCCCAGCATTTT. Protein product: CASSLGRTRQPQHF.